This TCR beta chain was obtained from a study of blood T cell repertoires in COVID-19 (dated by TCRdb to 2018 to 2021). Background on the whole study: The collaborator samples originated in the United States, Italy and Spain and spanned the acute and convalescent phases of COVID-19. The repertoires were released in a freely available public database intended as a resource for research on the immune response to SARS-CoV-2. The prospective study material was composed of cDNA or gDNA derived from T cells, B-cell-depleted T cells, or PBMCs. HLA class I and class II types, where available, came from metadata supplied by the sample provider rather than from assay-based typing. Deeply sampled blood TCRbeta repertoires from subjects exposed to, actively infected with, or recovered from COVID-19 were included in the dataset. A de-identified subject ID, COVID-19 status, age in years and sex were almost always included in the sample metadata. The samples were drawn from two sources: the first 160 participants of the ongoing ImmuneRACE study, and 1,254 subjects contributed by 6 global collaborators. Study-level results and caveats: The quantity of clinical and demographic metadata differed by source and by participant and was supplied without curation.

Reading from cysteine to phenylalanine, the CDR3 counts 17 amino acids. Only the CDR3 region is kept as DNA, spanning 51 bases read in frame from base 1. V has 2 bases trimmed and J has 3 bases trimmed; junction bases matching no gene number 11. The germline V gene specifies SGHTA as CDR1 and FQGNSA as CDR2. The immunoSEQ Assay, a bias-controlled multiplex PCR, was used to amplify TCRbeta CDR3 regions from genomic DNA. The authors' pipeline ran thus. Within the assay, amplification of reference gene primers was used to estimate how many nucleated cells each sample contained. Sequence reads were collapsed and filtered to measure the absolute abundance of every unique TCRbeta CDR3 rearrangement. For each sample, productive Simpson clonality was calculated as the square root of Simpson's diversity index across productive rearrangements. This is the immuneACCESS table as TCRdb keeps it, with only in-frame sequences that have V and J called. A part of the clones is gone; compared with another copy, unresolved V genes explain less than half, and the rest is unexplained. V, J and clone size reflect that table, while D and trimming were determined from the DNA. This sample has 35,000 to 45,000 clones in its table, and around nine tenths of those were observed once. The ten largest account for over 9% of the sample.

As concerns this clone: Its recognized antigen is unknown. Base qualities are not at hand, and no much larger clone is one base apart.

Whole blood was collected in K2EDTA tubes by collaborating institutions according to the institutions' own protocols. For TCRbeta analysis, collaborators shipped samples as frozen whole blood, isolated PBMCs, or DNA extracted from either of those sample types. The chain links TRBV7-2 with TRBJ1-2, and TRBD1 matches 8 of the central bases. Sequenced material: peripheral blood. This TCR derives from a human donor in a cohort sampled during active COVID-19. The DNA reads TGTGCCAGCAGCTTATTGGCTTTGGACAGGGATCACTATGGCTACACCTTC. It codes for CASSLLALDRDHYGYTF.